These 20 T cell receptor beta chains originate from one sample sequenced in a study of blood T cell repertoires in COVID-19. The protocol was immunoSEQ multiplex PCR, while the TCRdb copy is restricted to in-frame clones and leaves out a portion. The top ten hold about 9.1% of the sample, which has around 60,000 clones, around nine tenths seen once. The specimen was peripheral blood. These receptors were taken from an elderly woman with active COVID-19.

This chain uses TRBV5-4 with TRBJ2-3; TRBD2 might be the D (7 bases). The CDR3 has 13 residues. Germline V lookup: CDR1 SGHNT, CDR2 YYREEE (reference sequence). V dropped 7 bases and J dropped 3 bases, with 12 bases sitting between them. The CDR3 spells CASGGGLTDTQYF. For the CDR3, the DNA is TGTGCCAGCGGGGGGGGCCTGACAGATACGCAGTATTTT.

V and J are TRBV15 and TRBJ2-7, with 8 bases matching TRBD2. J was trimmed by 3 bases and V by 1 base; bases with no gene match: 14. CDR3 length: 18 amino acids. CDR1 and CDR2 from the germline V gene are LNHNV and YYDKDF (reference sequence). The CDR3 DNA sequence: TGTGCCACCAGCAGAGGGGAGGGACCCGGGGGGGGAAGCTACGAGCAGTACTTC. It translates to CATSRGEGPGGGSYEQYF.

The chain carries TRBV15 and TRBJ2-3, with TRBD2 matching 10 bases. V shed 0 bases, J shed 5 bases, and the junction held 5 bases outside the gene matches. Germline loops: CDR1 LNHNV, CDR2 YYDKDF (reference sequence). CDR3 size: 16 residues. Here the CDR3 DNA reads TGTGCCACCAGCAGAGATCTAGCGGGAGCGGGAGATACGCAGTATTTT. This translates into CATSRDLAGAGDTQYF.

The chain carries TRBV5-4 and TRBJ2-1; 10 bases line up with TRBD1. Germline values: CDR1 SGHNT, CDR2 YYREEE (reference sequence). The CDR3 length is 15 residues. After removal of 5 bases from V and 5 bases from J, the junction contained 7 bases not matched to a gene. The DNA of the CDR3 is TGTGCCAGCAGTTCAGGGACAGGGGTAGACAATGAGCAGTTCTTC. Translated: CASSSGTGVDNEQFF.

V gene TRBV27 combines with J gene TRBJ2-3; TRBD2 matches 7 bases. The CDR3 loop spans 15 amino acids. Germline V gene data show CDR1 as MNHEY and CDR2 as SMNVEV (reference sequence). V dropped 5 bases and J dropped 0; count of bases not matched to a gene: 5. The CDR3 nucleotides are TGTGCCAGCAGTGGGACTACCTCTAGCACAGATACGCAGTATTTT. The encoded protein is CASSGTTSSTDTQYF.

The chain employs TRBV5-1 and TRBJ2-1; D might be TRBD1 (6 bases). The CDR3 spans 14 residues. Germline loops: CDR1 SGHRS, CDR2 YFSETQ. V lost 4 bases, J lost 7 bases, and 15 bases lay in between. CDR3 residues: CASSASGTTNEQFF. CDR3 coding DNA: TGCGCCAGCAGCGCATCCGGGACAACGAATGAGCAGTTCTTC. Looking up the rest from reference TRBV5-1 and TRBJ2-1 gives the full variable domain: KAGVTQTPRYLIKTRGQQVTLSCSPISGHRSVSWYQQTPGQGLQFLFEYFSETQRNKGNFPGRFSGRQFSNSRSEMNVSTLELGDSALYLCASSASGTTNEQFFGPGTRLTVL.

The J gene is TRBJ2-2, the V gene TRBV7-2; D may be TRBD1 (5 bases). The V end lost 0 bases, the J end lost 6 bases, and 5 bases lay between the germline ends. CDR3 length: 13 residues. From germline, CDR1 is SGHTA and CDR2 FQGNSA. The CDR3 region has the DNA TGTGCCAGCAGCTTAGCAGGGGCCGGGGAGCTGTTTTTT. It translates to CASSLAGAGELFF.

The chain's CDR3 is CASSLVRNGDGTDTQYF. The CDR3 region has the DNA TGTGCCAGCAGCTTAGTTCGCAACGGAGATGGCACAGATACGCAGTATTTT. The chain joins TRBV7-2 to TRBJ2-3; D ambiguous. V lost 1 base to trimming and J lost 1 base, with 15 bases between them. The CDR3 extends over 17 amino acids. CDR1 SGHTA and CDR2 FQGNSA come from the germline V gene.

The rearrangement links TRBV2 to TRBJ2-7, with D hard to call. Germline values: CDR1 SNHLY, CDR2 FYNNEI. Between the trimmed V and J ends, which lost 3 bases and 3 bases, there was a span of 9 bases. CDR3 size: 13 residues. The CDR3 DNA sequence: TGTGCCAGCAGTGACCTAACTGTCTACGAGCAGTACTTC. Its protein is CASSDLTVYEQYF.

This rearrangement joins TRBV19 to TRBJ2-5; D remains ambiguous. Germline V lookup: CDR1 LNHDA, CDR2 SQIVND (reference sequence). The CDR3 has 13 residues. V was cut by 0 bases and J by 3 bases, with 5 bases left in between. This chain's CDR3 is CASSIDLEETQYF. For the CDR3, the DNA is TGTGCCAGTAGTATAGATCTTGAAGAGACCCAGTACTTC.

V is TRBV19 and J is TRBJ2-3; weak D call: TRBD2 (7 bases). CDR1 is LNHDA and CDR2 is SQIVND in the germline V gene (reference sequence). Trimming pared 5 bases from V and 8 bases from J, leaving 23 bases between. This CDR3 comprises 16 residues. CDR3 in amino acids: CASSVGRGGLFGTQYF. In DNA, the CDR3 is TGTGCCAGTAGTGTGGGGAGGGGGGGATTGTTTGGTACGCAGTATTTT.

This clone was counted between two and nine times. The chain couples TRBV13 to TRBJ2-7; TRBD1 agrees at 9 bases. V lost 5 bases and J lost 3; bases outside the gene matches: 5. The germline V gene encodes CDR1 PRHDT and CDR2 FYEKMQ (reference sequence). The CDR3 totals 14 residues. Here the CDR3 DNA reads TGTGCCAGCAGCACCGGGACAGGGCTCTACGAGCAGTACGTC. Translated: CASSTGTGLYEQYV.

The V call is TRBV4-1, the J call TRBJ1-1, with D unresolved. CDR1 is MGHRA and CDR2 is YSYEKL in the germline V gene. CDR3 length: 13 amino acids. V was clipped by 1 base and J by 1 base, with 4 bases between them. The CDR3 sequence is CASSQVQNTEAFF. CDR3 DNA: TGCGCCAGCAGCCAAGTACAGAACACTGAAGCTTTCTTT.

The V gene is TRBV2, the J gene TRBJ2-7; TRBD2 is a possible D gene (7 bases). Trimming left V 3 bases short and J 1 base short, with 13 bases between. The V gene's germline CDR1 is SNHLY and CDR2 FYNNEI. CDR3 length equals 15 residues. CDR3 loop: CASSEGARGSYEQYF. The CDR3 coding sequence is TGTGCCAGCAGTGAGGGGGCGCGGGGGTCCTACGAGCAGTACTTC.

CDR3 nucleotides: TGTGCCAGCAGCCCCGTCGGCGGTAATGAAAAACTGTTTTTT. Translated: CASSPVGGNEKLFF. The chain carries TRBV11-2 and TRBJ1-4; no firm D call. CDR1 is SGHAT and CDR2 is FQNNGV in the germline V gene. Trimming left V 5 bases short and J 4 bases short, with 11 bases between. The CDR3 length is 14 residues.

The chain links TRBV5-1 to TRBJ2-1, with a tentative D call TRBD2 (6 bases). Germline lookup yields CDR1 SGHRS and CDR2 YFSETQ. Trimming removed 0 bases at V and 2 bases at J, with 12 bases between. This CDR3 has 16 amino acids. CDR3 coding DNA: TGCGCCAGCAGCTTGGCGGCGGGACCGACCTACAATGAGCAGTTCTTC. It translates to CASSLAAGPTYNEQFF.

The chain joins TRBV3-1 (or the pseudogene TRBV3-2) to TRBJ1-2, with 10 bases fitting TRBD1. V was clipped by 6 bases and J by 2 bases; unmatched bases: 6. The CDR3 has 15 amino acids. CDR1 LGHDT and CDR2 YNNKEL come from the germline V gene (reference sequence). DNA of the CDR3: TGTGCCAGCAGTTATACGGGACAGGGGAACTATGGCTACACCTTC. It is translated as CASSYTGQGNYGYTF.

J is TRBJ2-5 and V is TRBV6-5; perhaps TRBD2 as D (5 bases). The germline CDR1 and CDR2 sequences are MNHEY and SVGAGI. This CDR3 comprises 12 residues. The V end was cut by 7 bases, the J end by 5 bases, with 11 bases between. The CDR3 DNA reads TGTGCCAGCATGCATGAGCGGGAGACCCAGTACTTC. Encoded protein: CASMHERETQYF.

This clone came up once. CDR3 nucleotide sequence: TGTGCCAGCAGCGTTTTCGGGGGAAACACAGATACGCAGTATTTT. It translates to CASSVFGGNTDTQYF. The J gene is TRBJ2-3, the V gene TRBV9, with TRBD2 as a possible D gene (6 bases). Germline loops: CDR1 SGDLS, CDR2 YYNGEE. With 2 bases removed from V and 2 bases from J, the gap between germline ends came to 12 bases. This CDR3 comprises 15 residues.

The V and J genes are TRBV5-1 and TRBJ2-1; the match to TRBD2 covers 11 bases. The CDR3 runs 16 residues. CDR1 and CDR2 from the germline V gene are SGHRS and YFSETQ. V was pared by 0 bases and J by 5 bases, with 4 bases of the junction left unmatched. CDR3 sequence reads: CASSLDLAGGDNEQFF. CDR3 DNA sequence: TGCGCCAGCAGCTTGGATCTAGCGGGAGGCGACAATGAGCAGTTCTTC.